Below, 5 T cell receptor beta chains from the same sample are listed, as sequenced in a study of cytomegalovirus exposure and HLA in healthy donors. Generated by immunoSEQ multiplex PCR, the TCRdb table keeps only in-frame clones and is missing some. The sample has 100,000 to 120,000 clones, roughly 86% seen once. The sequencing sample was made of PBMCs. These receptors were taken from a woman aged 18 to 35 in good health and CMV-seropositive.

This chain connects TRBV5-8 to TRBJ1-1; 8 bases fit TRBD1. From germline, CDR1 is SGHTS and CDR2 YDEGEE. Germline trimming cut 3 bases from V and 4 bases from J; bases unmatched to any gene: 11. CDR3 size: 16 residues. In DNA, the CDR3 is TGTGCCAGCAGCTGGGGAGGACAGGGATGGGGCACTGAAGCTTTCTTT. This gives the protein CASSWGGQGWGTEAFF.

This CDR3 reads CASSPETVSLTEAFF. DNA for the CDR3: TGTGCCAGCAGTCCGGAGACAGTTTCCCTCACTGAAGCTTTCTTT. This chain uses TRBV27 with TRBJ1-1; D is possibly TRBD1 (5 bases). In germline, CDR1 is MNHEY, CDR2 SMNVEV (reference sequence). Trimming cost V 5 bases and J 4 bases, with 17 bases left between them. CDR3 length: 15 amino acids.

The chain joins TRBV29-1 to TRBJ2-3; 9 nucleotides agree with TRBD2. The V gene's germline CDR1 is SQVTM and CDR2 ANQGSEA. J gave up 4 bases and V 0 bases, and 8 bases lay outside the gene matches. CDR3 length equals 16 residues. The CDR3 region has the DNA TGCAGCGTTGAAGATCCGCTAGCGGGGATCCCAGATACGCAGTATTTT. This sequence encodes CSVEDPLAGIPDTQYF.

V usage is TRBV28 and J usage is TRBJ2-7; 10 nucleotides align to TRBD2. J was trimmed by 0 bases and V by 5 bases; bases with no gene match: 16. Germline CDR1 MDHEN, CDR2 SYDVKM. The CDR3 is 19 amino acids. CDR3 protein: CASSPPILRTSGFSYEQYF. The DNA of the CDR3 is TGTGCCAGCAGTCCCCCTATTCTCCGGACTAGCGGTTTCTCCTACGAGCAGTACTTC.

The chain links TRBV27 to TRBJ2-1, with 12 bases lining up with TRBD1. The germline V gene encodes CDR1 MNHEY and CDR2 SMNVEV (reference sequence). V trimming: 3 bases; J trimming: 7 bases; junction bases outside the gene matches: 10. This CDR3 is 17 amino acids long. The CDR3 bases are TGTGCCAGCAGTTTCACTCCTCCGGGACAGGGGGCTAATGAGCAGTTCTTC. This encodes CASSFTPPGQGANEQFF.